This T cell receptor beta chain derives from a study of cytomegalovirus exposure and HLA in healthy donors. PCR amplification relied on 60 Vbeta primers (plus 13 Jbeta primers). Sequenced by immunoSEQ multiplex PCR; TCRdb stores in-frame clones only, minus some. The table for this sample gives approximately 100,000 clones. The material sequenced was PBMCs. The receptor was isolated from a man aged 35 to 55 in good health and CMV-seronegative.

The CDR3 region is CASSHGVRRAAKNIQYF. The DNA for the CDR3 is TGTGCCAGCAGCCATGGTGTCCGCAGGGCAGCCAAAAACATTCAGTACTTC. The chain is built from TRBV5-8 and TRBJ2-4; tentatively, D is TRBD1 (5 bases). Trimming took 4 bases from V and 0 from J, leaving 17 bases between them. Per germline, CDR1 SGHTS and CDR2 YDEGEE. The CDR3 loop spans 17 amino acids.